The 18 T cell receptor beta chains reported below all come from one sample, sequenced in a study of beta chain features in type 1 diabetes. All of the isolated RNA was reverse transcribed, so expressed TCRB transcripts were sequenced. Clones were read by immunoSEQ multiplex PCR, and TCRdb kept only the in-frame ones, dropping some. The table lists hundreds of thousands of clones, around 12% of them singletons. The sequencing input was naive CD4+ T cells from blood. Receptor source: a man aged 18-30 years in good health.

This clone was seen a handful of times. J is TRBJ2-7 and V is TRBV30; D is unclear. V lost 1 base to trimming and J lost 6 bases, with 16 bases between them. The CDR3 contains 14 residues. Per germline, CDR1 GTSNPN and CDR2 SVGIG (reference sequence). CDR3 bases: TGTGCCTGGAGTGGTGGGCCCCAGGTTTTCGAGCAGTACTTC. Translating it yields CAWSGGPQVFEQYF.

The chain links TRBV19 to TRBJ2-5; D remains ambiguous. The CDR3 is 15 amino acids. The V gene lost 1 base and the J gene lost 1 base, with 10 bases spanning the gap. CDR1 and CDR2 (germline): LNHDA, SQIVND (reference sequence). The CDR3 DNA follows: TGTGCCAGTAGTATAGGAGTCCGTCCCCAAGAGACCCAGTACTTC. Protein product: CASSIGVRPQETQYF. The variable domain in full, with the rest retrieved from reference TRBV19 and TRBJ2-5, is DGGITQSPKYLFRKEGQNVTLSCEQNLNHDAMYWYRQDPGQGLRLIYYSQIVNDFQKGDIAEGYSVSREKKESFPLTVTSAQKNPTAFYLCASSIGVRPQETQYFGPGTRLLVL.

The CDR3 DNA is TGTGCCAGCTCACCTAGCGACAGGGGGCATGGCTACACCTTC. Translation gives CASSPSDRGHGYTF. The gene calls are TRBV18 and TRBJ1-2; 10 bases are a match to TRBD1. This CDR3 has 14 amino acids. Per the germline V gene, CDR1 is KGHSH and CDR2 is LQKENI. V was clipped by 3 bases and J by 6 bases; unmatched bases: 4.

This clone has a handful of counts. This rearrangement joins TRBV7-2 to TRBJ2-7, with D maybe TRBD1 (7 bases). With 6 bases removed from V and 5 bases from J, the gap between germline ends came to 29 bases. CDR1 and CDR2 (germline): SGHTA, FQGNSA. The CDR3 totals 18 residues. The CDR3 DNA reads TGTGCCAGCAGTTCACAGGGAGGCCGAATGACAGGGAAGAACGAGCAGTACTTC. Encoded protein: CASSSQGGRMTGKNEQYF.

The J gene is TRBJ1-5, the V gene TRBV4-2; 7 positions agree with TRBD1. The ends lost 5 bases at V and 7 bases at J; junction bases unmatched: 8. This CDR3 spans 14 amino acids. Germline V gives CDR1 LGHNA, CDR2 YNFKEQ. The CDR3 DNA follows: TGTGCCAGCAGCTTACAGGGGTTAGGGCAGCCCCAGCATTTT. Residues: CASSLQGLGQPQHF.

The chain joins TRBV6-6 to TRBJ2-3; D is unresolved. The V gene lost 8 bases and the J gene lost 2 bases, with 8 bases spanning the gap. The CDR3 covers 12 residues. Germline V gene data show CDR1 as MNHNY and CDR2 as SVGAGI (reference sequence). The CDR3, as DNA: TGTGCCAGCCGAGGTAACACAGATACGCAGTATTTT. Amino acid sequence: CASRGNTDTQYF.

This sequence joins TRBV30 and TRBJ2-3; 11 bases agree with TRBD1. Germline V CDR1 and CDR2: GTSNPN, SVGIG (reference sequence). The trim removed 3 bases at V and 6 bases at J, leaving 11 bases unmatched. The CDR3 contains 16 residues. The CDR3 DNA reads TGTGCCTGGAGCGAAAAACCGGGACAGGGGGGGGATACGCAGTATTTT. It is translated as CAWSEKPGQGGDTQYF.

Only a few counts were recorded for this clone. The CDR3 reads CAISVGGALDIQYF. CDR3 in DNA: TGTGCCATCAGTGTTGGCGGGGCTTTGGACATTCAGTACTTC. The gene calls are TRBV10-3 and TRBJ2-4; a weak D match, TRBD2 (6 bases). This CDR3 contains 14 residues. V was cut by 4 bases and J by 8 bases, with 15 bases left in between. Germline-derived CDR1 and CDR2 are ENHRY and SYGVKD.

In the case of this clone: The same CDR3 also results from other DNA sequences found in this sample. The CDR3 loop reads CASSLGQGNQPQHF. As DNA, the CDR3 is TGTGCCAGCAGTCTTGGACAGGGCAATCAGCCCCAGCATTTT. The rearrangement joins TRBV28 to TRBJ1-5; 7 bases agree with TRBD1. The CDR3 consists of 14 residues. Germline CDR1 is MDHEN and CDR2 is SYDVKM. V was clipped by 5 bases and J by 2 bases; unmatched bases: 3.

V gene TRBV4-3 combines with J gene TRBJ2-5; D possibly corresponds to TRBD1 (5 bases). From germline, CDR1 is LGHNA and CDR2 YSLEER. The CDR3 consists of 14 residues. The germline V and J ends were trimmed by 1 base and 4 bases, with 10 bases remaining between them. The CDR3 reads CASSQAGIGETQYF. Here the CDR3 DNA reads TGCGCCAGCAGCCAAGCAGGGATTGGAGAGACCCAGTACTTC.

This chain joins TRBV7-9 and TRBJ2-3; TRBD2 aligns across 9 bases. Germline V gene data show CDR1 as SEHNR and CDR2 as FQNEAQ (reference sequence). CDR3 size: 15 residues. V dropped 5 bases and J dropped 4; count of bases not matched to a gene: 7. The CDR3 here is CASSRLAEISDTQYF. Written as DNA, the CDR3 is TGTGCCAGCAGCCGACTAGCGGAAATTTCAGATACGCAGTATTTT.

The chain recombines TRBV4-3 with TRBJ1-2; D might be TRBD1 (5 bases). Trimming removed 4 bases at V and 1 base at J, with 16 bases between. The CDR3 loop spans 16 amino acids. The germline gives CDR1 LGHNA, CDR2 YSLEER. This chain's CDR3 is CASSRSYRMGNYGYTF. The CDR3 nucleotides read TGCGCCAGCAGCCGAAGTTACAGGATGGGTAACTATGGCTACACCTTC.

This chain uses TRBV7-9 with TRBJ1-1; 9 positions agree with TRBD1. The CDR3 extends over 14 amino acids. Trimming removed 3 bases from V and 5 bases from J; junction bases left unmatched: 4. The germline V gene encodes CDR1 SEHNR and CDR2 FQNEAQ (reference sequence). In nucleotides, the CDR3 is TGTGCCAGCAGCTTTTTTGGGACAGGGACTGAAGCTTTCTTT. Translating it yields CASSFFGTGTEAFF.

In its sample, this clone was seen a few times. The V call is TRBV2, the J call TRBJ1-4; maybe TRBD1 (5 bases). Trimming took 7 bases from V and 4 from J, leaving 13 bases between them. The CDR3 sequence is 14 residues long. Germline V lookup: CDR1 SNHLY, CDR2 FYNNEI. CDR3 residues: CASNIDRNNEKLFF. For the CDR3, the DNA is TGTGCCAGCAACATCGACAGAAATAATGAAAAACTGTTTTTT.

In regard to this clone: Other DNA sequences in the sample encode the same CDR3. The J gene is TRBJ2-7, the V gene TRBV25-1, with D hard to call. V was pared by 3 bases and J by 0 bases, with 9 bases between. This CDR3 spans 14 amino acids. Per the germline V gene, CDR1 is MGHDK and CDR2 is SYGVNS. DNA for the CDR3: TGTGCCAGCAGTGAGCCCGGTACCTCCTACGAGCAGTACTTC. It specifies CASSEPGTSYEQYF.

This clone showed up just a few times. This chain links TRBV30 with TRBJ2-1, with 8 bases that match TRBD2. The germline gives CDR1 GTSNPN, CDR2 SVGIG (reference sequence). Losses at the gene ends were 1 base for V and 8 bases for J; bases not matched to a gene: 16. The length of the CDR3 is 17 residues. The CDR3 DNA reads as TGTGCCTGGAGTGCCCTGTCCCCAGGTAGCGGGATAGATGAGCAGTTCTTC. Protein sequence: CAWSALSPGSGIDEQFF.

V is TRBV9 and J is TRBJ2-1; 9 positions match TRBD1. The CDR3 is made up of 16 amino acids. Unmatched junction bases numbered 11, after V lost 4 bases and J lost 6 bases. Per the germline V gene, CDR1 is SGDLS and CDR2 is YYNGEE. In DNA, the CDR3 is TGTGCCAGCAGCTCAATATTTGGGGGACAGGGCAATGAGCAGTTCTTC. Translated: CASSSIFGGQGNEQFF.

CDR3 amino acids: CASSLLIFVEAHSYEQYF. Written as DNA, the CDR3 is TGTGCCAGCTCACTCCTTATCTTTGTGGAGGCTCACTCCTACGAGCAGTACTTC. This sequence joins TRBV18 and TRBJ2-7; tentative D call: TRBD2 (5 bases). Germline CDR1 KGHSH, CDR2 LQKENI. The V gene lost 4 bases and the J gene lost 0 bases, with 22 bases spanning the gap. This CDR3 has 18 amino acids.